This TCR beta chain is from a study of CD8 T cells in ankylosing spondylitis. Regarding the study as a whole: Disease-linked clones reportedly showed significant enrichment in matched ankylosing spondylitis synovial fluid. Some motif variants had been reported before (in reactive arthritis synovial fluid and blood). What appeared characteristic of ankylosing spondylitis blood was a TCR beta motif of seven to nine highly homologous variants.

This clonotype has only a few counts. The target antigen is unknown. The V gene's germline CDR1 is DFQATT and CDR2 SNEGSKA (reference sequence). V shed 2 bases and J shed 0 bases, with 11 bases lying between them. There are 14 residues in the CDR3. Generation of TCR beta libraries employed quantitative 5'-RACE incorporating molecular barcodes. TCRdb redid the calling of the 5' RACE reads with MiXCR, one entry per CDR3 protein. The sample carries around 250,000 distinct CDR3 sequences, 32% recorded once. The rearrangement links TRBV20-1 to TRBJ2-7; D unclear. The sample was blood, either unsorted or a sorted T cell fraction (not recorded which). The clonotype comes from a male donor with ankylosing spondylitis or in good health (not recorded which). The CDR3 protein is CSARTHAASYEQYF. The CDR3 DNA is TGCAGTGCTAGAACCCACGCAGCCTCCTACGAGCAGTACTTC.